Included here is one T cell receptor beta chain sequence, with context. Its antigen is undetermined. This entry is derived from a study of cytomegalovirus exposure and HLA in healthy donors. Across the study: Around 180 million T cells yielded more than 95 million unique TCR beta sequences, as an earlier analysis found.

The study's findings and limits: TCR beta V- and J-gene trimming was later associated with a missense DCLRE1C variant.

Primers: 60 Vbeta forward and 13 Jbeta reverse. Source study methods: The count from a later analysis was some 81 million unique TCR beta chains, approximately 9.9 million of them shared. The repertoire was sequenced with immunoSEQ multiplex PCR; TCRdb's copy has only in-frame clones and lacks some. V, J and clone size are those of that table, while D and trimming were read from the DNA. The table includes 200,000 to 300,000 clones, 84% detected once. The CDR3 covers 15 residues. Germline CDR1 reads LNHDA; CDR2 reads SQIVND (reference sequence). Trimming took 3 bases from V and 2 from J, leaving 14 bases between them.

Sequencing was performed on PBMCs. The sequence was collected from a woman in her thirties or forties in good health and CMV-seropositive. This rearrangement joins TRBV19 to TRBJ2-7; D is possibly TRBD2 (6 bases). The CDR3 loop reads CASSMASVAPYEQYF. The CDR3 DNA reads TGTGCCAGTAGTATGGCTAGCGTCGCTCCCTACGAGCAGTACTTC.